Following are 10 T cell receptor beta chains from one sample sequenced in a study of T cells in Graves' hyperthyroidism and ophthalmopathy. The investigators amplified TCR beta CDR3 regions from RNA transcripts. A set of HTBI primers served as the primers for a first-round RT-PCR of the TCR CDR3. MiXCR, run by TCRdb on the multiplex PCR reads, gives a single entry per CDR3 protein. The sample lists 690,000 or so distinct CDR3 sequences, over 15% occurring once. Sequencing was carried out using blood. The source of these receptors is a woman between 50 and 59 years old with Graves' hyperthyroidism that later progressed to Graves' ophthalmopathy.

This clonotype was counted a few times. The CDR3 spells CATSRPGRPDYGYTF. The CDR3 bases are TGTGCCACCAGCCGGCCCGGCAGGCCTGACTATGGCTACACCTTC. This chain connects TRBV15 to TRBJ1-2; D is undetermined. The CDR3 sequence is 15 residues long. Trimming took off 5 bases at V and 3 bases at J, with 16 bases between the two ends. Germline V CDR1 and CDR2: LNHNV, YYDKDF (reference sequence).

This clonotype was seen only a few times. The chain couples TRBV5-6 to TRBJ1-3; a weak D match, TRBD1 (5 bases). The CDR3 runs to 15 residues. Trimming shortened V by 6 bases and J by 3 bases, and 16 bases separated the two germline ends. CDR1 SGHDT and CDR2 YYEEEE come from the germline V gene. DNA for the CDR3: TGTGCCAGCACCCCTGGAGGGGCGGGTGGAAACACCATATATTTT. Its protein is CASTPGGAGGNTIYF.

The CDR3: CASSYRGGPLYNSPLHF. In DNA, the CDR3 is TGTGCCAGCAGTTACAGAGGGGGACCGCTCTATAATTCACCCCTCCACTTT. V is TRBV6-2 or TRBV6-3 and J is TRBJ1-6, with a tentative D call TRBD1 (6 bases). The germline V and J ends were trimmed by 2 bases and 3 bases, with 14 bases remaining between them. Germline values: CDR1 MNHEY, CDR2 SVGEGT. The CDR3 sequence is 17 residues long.

This clonotype has ten or more counts. This chain links TRBV20-1 with TRBJ1-2; D possibly corresponds to TRBD1 (5 bases). V dropped 1 base and J dropped 8 bases, with 17 bases sitting between them. This CDR3 contains 14 residues. CDR1 is DFQATT, CDR2 SNEGSKA, per germline (reference sequence). In DNA form, the CDR3 reads TGCAGTGCTAGAGTCGCTGGTCGCCCAGGGGGCTACACCTTC. This sequence encodes CSARVAGRPGGYTF.

This clonotype has just a few counts. This rearrangement joins TRBV6-1 to TRBJ1-5; TRBD1 aligns across 9 bases. This CDR3 has 16 residues. The germline CDR1 and CDR2 sequences are MNHNS and SASEGT. The V segment lost 5 bases and the J segment 5 bases; nucleotides outside the gene matches: 10. The CDR3 coding sequence is TGTGCCAGCAGTCACGCCGGGACAGGGAGCCATCAGCCCCAGCATTTT. It encodes CASSHAGTGSHQPQHF.

The chain links TRBV20-1 to TRBJ1-3; possible D gene TRBD1, 5 bases. Germline-derived CDR1 and CDR2 are DFQATT and SNEGSKA (reference sequence). This CDR3 spans 18 amino acids. V was cut by 1 base and J by 2 bases, with 21 bases left in between. Here the CDR3 DNA reads TGCAGTGCTAGAGTCCATCGTTGGGACTCCCTCCCTGGAAACACCATATATTTT. This gives the protein CSARVHRWDSLPGNTIYF.

The chain couples TRBV11-2 to TRBJ2-3, with 7 bases that match TRBD2. Germline-derived CDR1 and CDR2 are SGHAT and FQNNGV. V lost 5 bases, J lost 2 bases, and 10 bases stayed unmatched. CDR3 size: 16 residues. The CDR3: CASSGISGFYTDTQYF. The CDR3 bases are TGTGCCAGCAGCGGCATTAGCGGGTTCTACACAGATACGCAGTATTTT.

This clonotype was detected a few times. The chain combines TRBV29-1 with TRBJ1-5; D call uncertain. Germline loops: CDR1 SQVTM, CDR2 ANQGSEA. V was cut by 4 bases and J by 3 bases, with 10 bases left in between. CDR3 length: 13 residues. The CDR3: CSVVMGNNQPQHF. In nucleotides, the CDR3 is TGCAGCGTTGTTATGGGGAACAATCAGCCCCAGCATTTT.

This clonotype has at least ten counts. The chain joins TRBV20-1 to TRBJ1-6; D unresolved. The CDR3 contains 12 residues. Germline loops: CDR1 DFQATT, CDR2 SNEGSKA (reference sequence). V lost 1 base and J 7 bases, leaving 5 bases between the germline ends. CDR3 region: CSARVGNSPLHF. DNA of the CDR3: TGCAGTGCTAGAGTAGGCAATTCACCCCTCCACTTT.

This clonotype showed up just a few times. The V gene is TRBV6-5, the J gene TRBJ2-3; TRBD2 aligns across 11 bases. The CDR3 is 18 residues long. CDR1 MNHEY and CDR2 SVGAGI come from the germline V gene. After removal of 2 bases from V and 1 base from J, the junction contained 8 bases not matched to a gene. CDR3 DNA sequence: TGTGCCAGCAGTTACGATCCCTTACTAGCGGGGGGCACAGATACGCAGTATTTT. Its translation: CASSYDPLLAGGTDTQYF.